Listed below are T cell receptor beta chains from one sample, sequenced in a study of CXCR3-negative and CXCR3-positive naive CD8 T cells. TCRdb re-called the 5' RACE reads and catalogs CDR3 proteins one per entry, DNA excluded. The sample shows 20,000 to 25,000 distinct CDR3 sequences, and around 20% sits with its ten largest clones. Sequenced input: memory CD8+ T cells from blood. Receptors originate from a human donor in good health. Some clones in this sample may be carry-over from other donors' samples. The CDR3 runs from the conserved cysteine through the conserved F or W. The order of the fields is clone size, V gene, J gene, CDR3 protein. Size tells how often a clone was seen (once, few, many) or the class of an expanded clone, and some rows leave it out.

clone_size: medium-sized; v_call: TRBV7-9; j_call: TRBJ2-7; cdr3_aa: CASTSTRDSPYEQYF
clone_size: .; v_call: TRBV28; j_call: TRBJ2-7; cdr3_aa: CASSLGDTTYEQYF
clone_size: .; v_call: TRBV28; j_call: TRBJ1-6; cdr3_aa: CASSSPGDNSPLHF
clone_size: .; v_call: TRBV7-2; j_call: TRBJ1-1; cdr3_aa: CASSLGISEAFF
clone_size: .; v_call: TRBV7-2; j_call: TRBJ2-5; cdr3_aa: CASSLGLLETQYF
clone_size: .; v_call: TRBV2; j_call: TRBJ2-3; cdr3_aa: CASSATGAEVDTQYF
clone_size: .; v_call: TRBV20-1; j_call: TRBJ2-7; cdr3_aa: CSAPRGASYEQYF
clone_size: .; v_call: TRBV7-9; j_call: TRBJ2-7; cdr3_aa: CASSLEGPGLASYEQYF
clone_size: .; v_call: TRBV6-6; j_call: TRBJ2-7; cdr3_aa: CASSQRDRDYEQYF
clone_size: .; v_call: TRBV4-1; j_call: TRBJ1-1; cdr3_aa: CASSPRQGNTEAFF
clone_size: .; v_call: TRBV25-1; j_call: TRBJ1-3; cdr3_aa: CASSWEGNTIYF
clone_size: .; v_call: TRBV7-2; j_call: TRBJ2-7; cdr3_aa: CASSQAYEQYF
clone_size: .; v_call: TRBV29-1; j_call: TRBJ2-4; cdr3_aa: CSVVKGGQGLGNIQYF
clone_size: .; v_call: TRBV4-2; j_call: TRBJ2-2; cdr3_aa: CASSLRMGKNTGELFF
clone_size: .; v_call: TRBV20-1; j_call: TRBJ2-1; cdr3_aa: CSARTPLAAYNEQFF
clone_size: .; v_call: TRBV28; j_call: TRBJ1-5; cdr3_aa: CASSPRVAGQPQHF
clone_size: .; v_call: TRBV14; j_call: TRBJ2-3; cdr3_aa: CASSPSGSWTDTQYF
clone_size: .; v_call: TRBV19; j_call: TRBJ2-7; cdr3_aa: CGSSFGAVFSEQYF
clone_size: .; v_call: TRBV15; j_call: TRBJ2-1; cdr3_aa: CATSRLAIAGGPLYNEQFF
clone_size: .; v_call: TRBV7-9; j_call: TRBJ2-7; cdr3_aa: CASSLGRVTSNEQYF
clone_size: .; v_call: TRBV7-2; j_call: TRBJ2-3; cdr3_aa: CASSLDVGGAADTQYF
clone_size: .; v_call: TRBV20-1; j_call: TRBJ2-7; cdr3_aa: CSANSAGAYEQYF
clone_size: .; v_call: TRBV29-1; j_call: TRBJ1-2; cdr3_aa: CSAGGTGYGYTF
clone_size: .; v_call: TRBV7-2; j_call: TRBJ2-1; cdr3_aa: CASSLASPGARGNEQFF
clone_size: .; v_call: TRBV5-1; j_call: TRBJ2-7; cdr3_aa: CASSLGLGGASYEQYF
clone_size: .; v_call: TRBV6-4; j_call: TRBJ2-3; cdr3_aa: CASSHDGDTDTQYF
clone_size: .; v_call: TRBV29-1; j_call: TRBJ1-1; cdr3_aa: CSVGRTGGMNTEAFF
clone_size: .; v_call: TRBV12-3/TRBV12-4; j_call: TRBJ2-1; cdr3_aa: CASSALAGFSNEQFF
clone_size: .; v_call: TRBV6-4; j_call: TRBJ2-1; cdr3_aa: CASSGGGDYNEQFF
clone_size: .; v_call: TRBV9; j_call: TRBJ2-7; cdr3_aa: CASSGTSGTYEQYF
clone_size: .; v_call: TRBV25-1; j_call: TRBJ2-2; cdr3_aa: CASSSSRDTGELFF
clone_size: medium-sized; v_call: TRBV24-1; j_call: TRBJ2-2; cdr3_aa: CATSHGLGETGELFF
clone_size: .; v_call: TRBV27; j_call: TRBJ1-1; cdr3_aa: CASSARDSTPSTEAFF
clone_size: .; v_call: TRBV29-1; j_call: TRBJ2-1; cdr3_aa: CSHPGLAGIREQFF
clone_size: .; v_call: TRBV20-1; j_call: TRBJ2-7; cdr3_aa: CSARGQGTYEQYF
clone_size: .; v_call: TRBV27; j_call: TRBJ2-7; cdr3_aa: CASSLLAGTPYEQYF
clone_size: .; v_call: TRBV30; j_call: TRBJ1-1; cdr3_aa: CARTGTGVGGNTEAFF
clone_size: .; v_call: TRBV6-6; j_call: TRBJ2-2; cdr3_aa: CASSYYQGSVANTGELFF
clone_size: .; v_call: TRBV4-2; j_call: TRBJ2-1; cdr3_aa: CASQERGGSDEQFF
clone_size: .; v_call: TRBV7-6; j_call: TRBJ2-3; cdr3_aa: CASSSGTSGGRLDTQYF
clone_size: .; v_call: TRBV14; j_call: TRBJ2-3; cdr3_aa: CASSQERLAYADTQYF
clone_size: medium-sized; v_call: TRBV24-1; j_call: TRBJ2-1; cdr3_aa: CATSDLEPGSEQFF
clone_size: .; v_call: TRBV4-3; j_call: TRBJ2-6; cdr3_aa: CASSLETGGYSGANVLTF
clone_size: .; v_call: TRBV20-1; j_call: TRBJ1-2; cdr3_aa: CSANAVGGQGVSYGYTF
clone_size: .; v_call: TRBV20-1; j_call: TRBJ2-5; cdr3_aa: CSAKALNFNGTSGQTQYF
clone_size: medium-sized; v_call: TRBV6-2/TRBV6-3; j_call: TRBJ1-2; cdr3_aa: CASRGGAQETYGYTF
clone_size: .; v_call: TRBV6-4; j_call: TRBJ2-3; cdr3_aa: CASSDSGEITDTQYF
clone_size: .; v_call: TRBV11-2; j_call: TRBJ2-1; cdr3_aa: CASSLGFGGGAGNEQFF